A single sample gave rise to the 4 T cell receptor beta chains below, sequenced in a study of shared clonotypes between healthy human individuals. Only CD45RO-negative cells positively selected for CCR7 counted as naive CD8 cells, so terminally differentiated effector memory CD45RA+ cells were excluded. Sequencing was performed with immunoSEQ multiplex PCR; in TCRdb, only in-frame clones are kept and a portion is missing. The profile shows approximately 740,000 clones, 80% to 95% of them singletons. What was sequenced was naive CD8+ T cells sorted from blood. The source of these receptors is a man in his thirties or forties in good health.

The CDR3 DNA sequence: TGTGCCAGCAGCTTGGGGACAACCTACGAGCAGTACTTC. Its protein is CASSLGTTYEQYF. The chain links TRBV16 to TRBJ2-7; D may be TRBD1 (6 bases). Germline V gene lookup returns CDR1 KGHSY and CDR2 FQNENV. This CDR3 is 13 amino acids long. Trimming took 5 bases from V and 2 from J, leaving 10 bases between them.

This clone has just one count. The gene calls are TRBV29-1 and TRBJ1-2, with D unclear. This CDR3 has 12 amino acids. V shed 4 bases and J shed 1 base, with 7 bases lying between them. Germline V gene data show CDR1 as SQVTM and CDR2 as ANQGSEA. Here the CDR3 reads CSVVASNYGYTF. The CDR3 coding sequence is TGCAGCGTTGTTGCCAGTAACTATGGCTACACCTTC. The full variable domain, completed using reference TRBV29-1 and TRBJ1-2, is SAVISQKPSRDICQRGTSLTIQCQVDSQVTMMFWYRQQPGQSLTLIATANQGSEATYESGFVIDKFPISRPNLTFSTLTVSNMSPEDSSIYLCSVVASNYGYTFGSGTRLTVV.

The chain has TRBV19 and TRBJ2-7; weak D call: TRBD2 (6 bases). From germline, CDR1 is LNHDA and CDR2 SQIVND (reference sequence). The CDR3 has 16 amino acids. V was shortened by 4 bases and J by 2 bases, with 18 bases between the two germline ends. For the CDR3, the DNA is TGTGCCAGTAGTACCCGGCCGGGGCGGGATGCCTACGAGCAGTACTTC. Protein sequence: CASSTRPGRDAYEQYF.

In this sample, this clone turned up a few times. The chain uses TRBV18 and TRBJ2-5, with no clear D. Germline CDR1 is KGHSH and CDR2 is LQKENI. The CDR3 extends over 14 amino acids. V was cut by 2 bases and J by 5 bases, with 12 bases left in between. CDR3 sequence reads: CASSPIRGRETQYF. CDR3 coding DNA: TGTGCCAGCTCACCAATACGAGGAAGGGAGACCCAGTACTTC.